This TCR beta chain emerged from a study of T cells expressing NK-cell markers (dated by TCRdb to 2020 to 2021). About the study as a whole: Three sorted T-cell subsets (CD3+CD56+NKG2C+, CD3+CD56+NKG2C- and CD3+CD56-NKG2C+) from fewer than 10 donors had their TCR beta-chain repertoires profiled. Most of the eight sequenced donors were HCMV-seropositive and one was HCMV-seronegative. Randomly selected healthy volunteers, three men and five women, were used as the eight sequenced donors. Sequencing of the libraries produced 2 x 150 bp reads on Illumina HiSeq 2000/2500, MiSeq or NextSeq.

What the work shows at the level of the full study, not this receptor alone: Those dominant clonotypes were again the most abundant among CD3+CD56-NKG2C+ cells in a handful of donors, at roughly 28.3-60.1%. Whether the expanded NKG2C-expressing T cell clones were specific for HCMV antigens remained unclear. In a handful of donors, the dominant CD3+CD56+NKG2C+ clonotypes were found to rank among the top 10 CD8+ clonotypes and to make up about 1.0-7.5% of CD8+ T cells.

HCMV-specific IgG was detected in serum with a commercial ELISA kit to determine HCMV serostatus. Peripheral blood mononuclear cells were isolated from blood by Ficoll density gradient centrifugation. Sequencing was carried out with an Illumina HiSeq 2000. TCR beta cDNA libraries were made by 5'RACE template switching that added a universal primer site and unique molecular identifiers. Priming for cDNA synthesis came from the TCR beta constant segment, and two successive PCR amplification steps followed. Per the original workflow: MIGEC handled demultiplexing of the reads and grouping by UMI, while MiTCR was used to assemble and quantify clonotypes. To exclude erroneous sequences, any TCR cDNA sequence not supported by at least two reads was discarded. Downstream repertoire analysis used the tcR package, and clonotypes were matched across fractions by CDR3 nucleotide sequence plus V segment. VDJmatch was used to annotate antigen specificity against VDJdb, with one amino acid substitution allowed in CDR3. TCRdb reprocessed the reads; each CDR3 protein sequence makes one entry, and DNA is unavailable. The V and J calls were not made by the authors but by TCRdb's processing. The record for this sample contains more than 250,000 distinct CDR3 sequences. The ten largest account for about 0.4% of the sample.

With respect to this clonotype: The antigen it recognizes is unknown.

From the cysteine up to the phenylalanine, the CDR3 has a length of 13 residues. The nucleotide record is missing. The receptor's source is a man aged 18 to 35 in good health. Donor details come from another sample of the same person, matched by shared clones. The rearrangement joined TRBV12-3 or TRBV12-4 to TRBJ1-2; TCRdb calls TRBD1, which cannot be checked without DNA. What was sequenced was blood T cells: a sorted CD56 or NKG2C T cell subset, CD4+ or CD8+ T cells, or bulk PBMC T cells (not recorded which). CDR3 protein: CASSVGGHYGYTF.